The 25 T cell receptor beta chains in this list originate from one sample, sequenced in a study of immune heterogeneity within non-small cell lung tumors. TCR beta CDR3 was amplified by multiplex PCR, first round nine to eleven cycles, 32 V and 13 J primers. Via MiXCR, TCRdb re-called the multiplex PCR reads, giving one row per CDR3 protein. The table records 20,000 to 25,000 distinct CDR3 sequences, 27% of them present only once. Template input was genomic DNA from bulk tumor (approximately 600 ng per sample). Multiple biopsies spaced far apart were taken from each primary tumor during surgery. Curative surgery was undertaken by patients, who had untreated, newly diagnosed non-small cell lung cancer. Sequencing was done on a sample of lung tumor tissue. The origin of the receptors is a middle-aged man with non-small cell lung cancer.

As to this clonotype: Being one base from a much bigger clone, this may be a read error. In DNA, the CDR3 is TGTGCCAGCAGTAAGGCATGGGGCCTAGATGAGCAGTTCTTC. This encodes CASSKAWGLDEQFF. The rearrangement links TRBV6-1 to TRBJ2-1; D may be TRBD1 (5 bases). The germline V gene has CDR1 MNHNS and CDR2 SASEGT. V was shortened by 5 bases and J by 8 bases, with 16 bases between the two germline ends. The CDR3 sequence is 14 residues long.

By frequency in the sample, this clonotype is medium-sized. The V gene is TRBV12-5, the J gene TRBJ2-7; TRBD1 aligns across 8 bases. The germline CDR1 and CDR2 sequences are LGHNT and FRNRAP. V shed 1 base, J shed 1 base, and the junction held 3 bases outside the gene matches. CDR3 length: 15 residues. Here the CDR3 DNA reads TGTGCTAGTGGTTTGGGGACAGGGCTATCCTACGAGCAGTACTTC. As protein: CASGLGTGLSYEQYF.

This clonotype has at least ten counts. V and J are TRBV7-9 and TRBJ1-1; D not resolved. Germline CDR1 SEHNR, CDR2 FQNEAQ (reference sequence). The CDR3 contains 13 residues. V was pared by 5 bases and J by 8 bases, with 15 bases between. CDR3 nucleotides: TGTGCCAGCAGCGTTAGGACCGCGGGAGAAGCTTTCTTT. It codes for CASSVRTAGEAFF.

On this clonotype: A much larger clone lies a single base off, so this may be a read error. The genes are TRBV19 and TRBJ1-2; no definite D call. The CDR3 spans 13 residues. The germline V gene has CDR1 LNHDA and CDR2 SQIVND (reference sequence). Trimming removed 7 bases at V and 9 bases at J, with 18 bases between. Written as DNA, the CDR3 is TGTGCCAGTATCCCGAGGGAAATCCAGAGCTACACCTTC. Translated, it gives CASIPREIQSYTF.

As for this clonotype: This may arise from a read error, as a much more abundant clone is one base away. The chain combines TRBV24-1 with TRBJ2-2; TRBD2 aligns across 14 bases. This CDR3 is 17 amino acids long. Looked up from germline, CDR1 is KGHDR and CDR2 is SFDVKD. The CDR3 DNA follows: TGTGCCACCAGTGGGCAAGGACTAGCGGGAGGAACCGTGGAGCTGTTTTTT. The encoded protein is CATSGQGLAGGTVELFF.

The chain joins TRBV5-4 to TRBJ1-1; a possible D gene is TRBD1 (6 bases). This CDR3 region has 14 residues. V was clipped by 5 bases and J by 3 bases, with 14 bases between them. Germline loops: CDR1 SGHNT, CDR2 YYREEE (reference sequence). CDR3 region: CASRLLQGDTEAFF. The CDR3 DNA sequence: TGTGCCAGCAGACTACTACAGGGCGACACTGAAGCTTTCTTT.

The rearrangement links TRBV27 to TRBJ2-3; no clear D. The CDR3 extends over 15 amino acids. With 5 bases removed from V and 5 bases from J, the gap between germline ends came to 17 bases. The V gene's germline CDR1 is MNHEY and CDR2 SMNVEV (reference sequence). The CDR3 nucleotides are TGTGCCAGCAGTCGACCAGACTCATTAAGAGATACGCAGTATTTT. Protein product: CASSRPDSLRDTQYF.

This clonotype was observed a few times. The chain uses TRBV18 and TRBJ2-5; D perhaps matches TRBD1 (6 bases). The CDR3 is 15 amino acids. Germline CDR1 and CDR2: KGHSH and LQKENI. Trimming shortened V by 5 bases and J by 4 bases, and 17 bases separated the two germline ends. CDR3 nucleotide sequence: TGTGCCAGCTCAGCCTTGGGGGCAGGTGGAGAGACCCAGTACTTC. Translating it yields CASSALGAGGETQYF. Combining the CDR3 with reference TRBV18 and TRBJ2-5 gives the whole variable domain NAGVMQNPRHLVRRRGQEARLRCSPMKGHSHVYWYRQLPEEGLKFMVYLQKENIIDESGMPKERFSAEFPKEGPSILRIQQVVRGDSAAYFCASSALGAGGETQYFGPGTRLLVL.

The rearrangement joins TRBV7-8 to TRBJ1-1; 7 nucleotides line up with TRBD1. Germline values: CDR1 SGHVS, CDR2 FQNEAQ. V was pared by 4 bases and J by 3 bases, with 5 bases of the junction left unmatched. CDR3 size: 14 residues. The CDR3 DNA reads as TGTGCCAGCAGCTCACAGGGGAGGGACACTGAAGCTTTCTTT. It codes for CASSSQGRDTEAFF.

This clonotype was seen a few times. The chain recombines TRBV19 with TRBJ2-5; the D is unclear. Between the trimmed V and J ends, which lost 5 bases and 0 bases, there was a span of 7 bases. The CDR3 covers 13 residues. Per the germline V gene, CDR1 is LNHDA and CDR2 is SQIVND (reference sequence). This chain's CDR3 is CASSLGNQETQYF. CDR3 DNA: TGTGCCAGTAGTCTTGGCAACCAAGAGACCCAGTACTTC.

This clonotype has ten or more counts. CDR3 coding DNA: TGTGCCAGCAGTTTAAATGCCGCCGAGCAGTTCTTC. Translation gives CASSLNAAEQFF. The J gene is TRBJ2-1, the V gene TRBV12-3 or TRBV12-4; D gene ambiguous. The V end lost 2 bases, the J end lost 10 bases, and 9 bases lay between the germline ends. The CDR3 loop spans 12 amino acids.

Concerning this clonotype: A much larger clonotype is one base distant, so this may be a read error. The CDR3 does not close with the conserved phenylalanine or tryptophan, likely indicating a read error. The rearrangement uses TRBV5-1 and TRBJ1-5; 7 bases are a match to TRBD1. CDR3 length equals 14 residues. J gave up 4 bases and V 0 bases, and 1 base lay outside the gene matches. Germline loops: CDR1 SGHRS, CDR2 YFSETQ. Here the CDR3 reads CASSLETGNQPQHL. CDR3 in DNA: TGCGCCAGCAGCTTGGAGACAGGGAATCAGCCCCAGCATCTT.

This clonotype was counted ten times or more. The chain links TRBV5-1 to TRBJ2-5, with TRBD2 matching 7 bases. There are 16 residues in the CDR3. J was trimmed by 0 bases and V by 3 bases; bases with no gene match: 8. The germline V gene encodes CDR1 SGHRS and CDR2 YFSETQ. The CDR3 DNA reads TGCGCCAGCAGCTGGGAGGGGACCTTATACCAAGAGACCCAGTACTTC. Protein: CASSWEGTLYQETQYF.

There are a few counts of this clonotype. The CDR3 coding sequence is TGTGCCAGCAGCCAAGAGCTCGGTATCGCGAACACCGGGGAGCTGTTTTTT. It translates to CASSQELGIANTGELFF. The chain recombines TRBV14 with TRBJ2-2; D unclear. This CDR3 has 17 amino acids. Trimming took off 0 bases at V and 0 bases at J, with 11 bases between the two ends. The germline CDR1 and CDR2 sequences are SGHDN and FVKESK.

This clonotype was observed many times. The chain uses TRBV19 and TRBJ2-2, with TRBD1 matching 7 bases. The CDR3 runs to 17 residues. Germline CDR1 is LNHDA and CDR2 is SQIVND (reference sequence). V shed 7 bases, J shed 0 bases, and the junction held 11 bases outside the gene matches. CDR3 bases: TGTGCCAGTAAAAGAGGACAGGCCCCTTCGAACACCGGGGAGCTGTTTTTT. This translates into CASKRGQAPSNTGELFF. The entire variable domain, with the rest obtained from reference TRBV19 and TRBJ2-2, is as follows: DGGITQSPKYLFRKEGQNVTLSCEQNLNHDAMYWYRQDPGQGLRLIYYSQIVNDFQKGDIAEGYSVSREKKESFPLTVTSAQKNPTAFYLCASKRGQAPSNTGELFFGEGSRLTVL.

The V gene is TRBV5-4, the J gene TRBJ2-1, with D maybe TRBD2 (6 bases). CDR1 is SGHNT, CDR2 YYREEE, per germline (reference sequence). This CDR3 has 12 amino acids. Trimming removed 10 bases at V and 7 bases at J, with 15 bases between. The CDR3 region is CAGGQVGNEQFF. CDR3 nucleotide sequence: TGTGCCGGAGGGCAGGTGGGGAATGAGCAGTTCTTC.

V is TRBV5-1 and J is TRBJ2-3; 7 bases match TRBD2. The CDR3 covers 16 residues. CDR1 and CDR2 from the germline V gene are SGHRS and YFSETQ. V lost 4 bases to trimming and J lost 4 bases; unmatched junction nucleotides: 12. The CDR3 is CASSETSAAGADTQYF. CDR3 bases: TGCGCCAGCAGCGAAACTAGCGCCGCGGGGGCAGATACGCAGTATTTT.

Comment on this clonotype: A single base separates this from a much larger clone, so it may be a read error. The genes are TRBV5-1 and TRBJ2-1; possible D gene TRBD1, 7 bases. This CDR3 is 14 amino acids long. Deletions cut 6 bases from V and 3 bases from J, with 13 bases between. Germline CDR1 is SGHRS and CDR2 is YFSETQ. The CDR3, as DNA: TGCGCCAGCACCAGGGGGACTGGCTACAATGAGCAGTTCTTC. Encoded protein: CASTRGTGYNEQFF.

This clonotype was seen many times. The chain has TRBV27 and TRBJ1-5, with a possible D match to TRBD1 (6 bases). Germline CDR1 and CDR2: MNHEY and SMNVEV (reference sequence). V lost 5 bases, J lost 3 bases, and 17 bases lay in between. The CDR3 covers 16 residues. The CDR3 nucleotides are TGTGCCAGCAGTAACCAGGGGACGTTGCCCAATCAGCCCCAGCATTTT. Translating it yields CASSNQGTLPNQPQHF.

The chain employs TRBV6-4 and TRBJ2-1, with TRBD2 matching 13 bases. The ends lost 6 bases at V and 10 bases at J; junction bases unmatched: 9. This CDR3 has 15 amino acids. The germline V gene encodes CDR1 MRHNA and CDR2 SNTAGT. CDR3 sequence (DNA): TGTGCCAGCAGCCCACTAGCGGGAGGGCCCGGGGAGCAGTTCTTC. It is translated as CASSPLAGGPGEQFF.

To note about this clonotype: This may arise from a read error, as a much more abundant clone is one base away. This chain joins TRBV29-1 and TRBJ2-7; D is ambiguous. The germline gives CDR1 SQVTM, CDR2 ANQGSEA. The CDR3 has 13 amino acids. V was cut by 6 bases and J by 2 bases, with 14 bases left in between. CDR3 residues: CSVSQGSPYEQYF. CDR3 in DNA: TGCAGCGTATCACAAGGATCTCCCTACGAGCAGTACTTC.

This clonotype was recorded many times. This sequence joins TRBV2 and TRBJ2-2; no clear D. V gave up 6 bases and J gave up 9 bases, with 11 bases separating them. Looked up from germline, CDR1 is SNHLY and CDR2 is FYNNEI. This CDR3 has 12 residues. CDR3 sequence: CASSPPSRELFF. The CDR3 DNA sequence: TGTGCCAGCAGCCCCCCGTCGAGGGAGCTGTTTTTT.

The V and J genes are TRBV3-1 and TRBJ2-1, with a tentative D call TRBD2 (6 bases). Germline values: CDR1 LGHDT, CDR2 YNNKEL (reference sequence). The CDR3 is 18 residues long. V shed 1 base and J shed 1 base, with 17 bases lying between them. CDR3 residues: CASSQGLGAEGSYNEQFF. The CDR3 coding sequence is TGTGCCAGCAGCCAAGGCTTAGGAGCGGAGGGTTCCTACAATGAGCAGTTCTTC.

By share, this clonotype counts as medium-sized. J is TRBJ1-5 and V is TRBV12-3 or TRBV12-4, with unresolved D. This CDR3 is built from 14 residues. V was pared by 5 bases and J by 5 bases, with 13 bases between. The CDR3 region has the DNA TGTGCCAGCAGTCCGGGAGCAGGTTATCAGCCCCAGCATTTT. Protein product: CASSPGAGYQPQHF.

The chain is built from TRBV7-9 and TRBJ2-7; a weak D match, TRBD2 (5 bases). Trimming took 5 bases from V and 6 from J, leaving 14 bases between them. Per germline, CDR1 SEHNR and CDR2 FQNEAQ (reference sequence). The CDR3 spans 13 residues. Here the CDR3 reads CASSQRTGLEQYF. The CDR3 nucleotides read TGTGCCAGCAGCCAAAGGACTGGACTCGAGCAGTACTTC.